This passage covers 30 T cell receptor beta chains from one sample sequenced in a study of spatial heterogeneity in lung cancer. MiXCR, applied by TCRdb to the 5' RACE reads, yields one record per CDR3 protein. The sample holds around 45,000 distinct CDR3 sequences, 12% seen once. Time point denoted: sample taken at primary tumor resection. Tumor, nontumor lung or frozen PBMC supplied whole RNA, sequenced without sorting. Specimen: PBMCs, collected at surgery. These receptors all stem from a female donor with early-stage non-small cell lung cancer.

This clonotype was counted ten times or more. The chain couples TRBV28 to TRBJ2-7, with D unclear. In germline, CDR1 is MDHEN, CDR2 SYDVKM. CDR3 size: 12 residues. Between the trimmed V and J ends, which lost 7 bases and 2 bases, there was a span of 9 bases. CDR3 DNA: TGTGCCAGCACCGGCAACACCTACGAGCAGTACTTC. Translated: CASTGNTYEQYF.

By share, this clonotype ranks as medium-sized. The chain combines TRBV27 with TRBJ1-3; D may be TRBD1 (6 bases). Germline assignment: CDR1 MNHEY and CDR2 SMNVEV (reference sequence). Trimming pared 5 bases from V and 0 bases from J, leaving 23 bases between. The CDR3 has 19 residues. Written as DNA, the CDR3 is TGTGCCAGCAGTATCGACAGGCCCACTACGACAAACTCTGGAAACACCATATATTTT. This sequence encodes CASSIDRPTTTNSGNTIYF.

This sequence joins TRBV12-3 or TRBV12-4 and TRBJ1-1; weak D call: TRBD1 (6 bases). V lost 0 bases to trimming and J lost 6 bases, with 14 bases between them. The CDR3 has 15 residues. CDR3 region: CASSLALKGGAEAFF. The DNA of the CDR3 is TGTGCCAGCAGTTTAGCCCTGAAGGGGGGGGCTGAAGCTTTCTTT.

This chain links TRBV15 with TRBJ1-3; TRBD1 is a possible D gene (5 bases). The V gene lost 0 bases and the J gene lost 0 bases, with 9 bases spanning the gap. Germline V lookup: CDR1 LNHNV, CDR2 YYDKDF (reference sequence). There are 16 residues in the CDR3. The CDR3 DNA reads TGTGCCACCAGCAGAGAGGGGGGGACCTCTGGAAACACCATATATTTT. Protein sequence: CATSREGGTSGNTIYF.

This chain links TRBV6-6 with TRBJ1-2; no clear D gene. Germline V gene sequence: CDR1 MNHNY, CDR2 SVGAGI (reference sequence). Trimming removed 2 bases from V and 4 bases from J, with 5 bases in between. This CDR3 is built from 12 residues. The CDR3 region is CASSYGSYGYTF. DNA for the CDR3: TGTGCCAGCAGTTACGGGAGCTATGGCTACACCTTC.

This clonotype was found many times. The V and J genes are TRBV29-1 and TRBJ2-5; 9 bases map to TRBD2. J was trimmed by 1 base and V by 4 bases; bases with no gene match: 4. The CDR3 is 14 residues long. The germline CDR1 and CDR2 sequences are SQVTM and ANQGSEA. CDR3 bases: TGCAGCGTTGTTAGCGGGGGAACCCAAGAGACCCAGTACTTC. Translation gives CSVVSGGTQETQYF.

V is TRBV6-4 and J is TRBJ2-6; D call uncertain. Germline lookup yields CDR1 MRHNA and CDR2 SNTAGT. V was clipped by 5 bases and J by 1 base, with 3 bases between them. CDR3 length: 13 residues. CDR3 residues: CASSRSGANVLTF. The CDR3 DNA reads as TGTGCCAGCAGTCGGTCTGGGGCCAACGTCCTGACTTTC.

This clonotype came up a few times. V and J are TRBV27 and TRBJ2-3; 8 bases match TRBD2. V lost 3 bases to trimming and J lost 6 bases; unmatched junction nucleotides: 5. The CDR3 loop spans 14 amino acids. Germline CDR1 reads MNHEY; CDR2 reads SMNVEV (reference sequence). Written as DNA, the CDR3 is TGTGCCAGCAGTTTGGGACTAGATTTGGATACGCAGTATTTT. Protein: CASSLGLDLDTQYF.

The chain links TRBV7-9 to TRBJ2-4; TRBD1 matches 8 bases. The germline CDR1 and CDR2 sequences are SEHNR and FQNEAQ (reference sequence). The CDR3 runs 13 residues. V shed 4 bases and J 8 bases; nucleotides not matched to a gene: 4. The CDR3 protein is CASSYRGEDIQYF. CDR3 DNA sequence: TGTGCCAGCAGCTACAGGGGGGAGGACATTCAGTACTTC.

This chain joins TRBV5-7 and TRBJ2-4; 12 bases line up with TRBD2. TRBV5-7 is known as an ORF, though its function is uncertain. CDR3 length: 17 residues. With V trimmed by 4 bases and J by 3 bases, 8 bases remained unmatched. The CDR3 protein is CASSLRLAGAIKNIQYF. CDR3 sequence (DNA): TGTGCCAGCAGCCTCCGACTAGCGGGGGCCATCAAAAACATTCAGTACTTC.

V gene TRBV5-4 combines with J gene TRBJ1-2; D possibly corresponds to TRBD1 (6 bases). The V gene's germline CDR1 is SGHNT and CDR2 YYREEE (reference sequence). The V end was cut by 4 bases, the J end by 4 bases, with 17 bases between. This CDR3 has 15 amino acids. This chain's CDR3 is CASSPGRTGPYGYTF. The DNA of the CDR3 is TGTGCCAGCAGCCCCGGGAGAACAGGGCCCTATGGCTACACCTTC.

This clonotype was seen many times. The rearrangement uses TRBV27 and TRBJ1-5; TRBD1 aligns across 9 bases. V shed 5 bases, J shed 6 bases, and the junction held 5 bases outside the gene matches. Looked up from germline, CDR1 is MNHEY and CDR2 is SMNVEV (reference sequence). This CDR3 spans 14 amino acids. The CDR3 DNA reads TGTGCCAGCAGTATGACAGGGGGGCTTCAGCCCCAGCATTTT. It encodes CASSMTGGLQPQHF.

The J gene is TRBJ1-5, the V gene TRBV3-1, with D uncertain. Per the germline V gene, CDR1 is LGHDT and CDR2 is YNNKEL (reference sequence). Trimming took off 4 bases at V and 7 bases at J, with 8 bases between the two ends. This CDR3 region has 12 residues. The CDR3 DNA follows: TGTGCCAGCAGCCGGGGTGAACAGCCCCAGCATTTT. As protein: CASSRGEQPQHF.

A few counts support this clonotype. V gene TRBV6-2 or TRBV6-3 combines with J gene TRBJ2-7, with D tentatively TRBD2 (5 bases). CDR1 and CDR2 from the germline V gene are MNHEY and SVGEGT. V was pared by 0 bases and J by 0 bases, with 6 bases between. The CDR3 runs 14 residues. CDR3 nucleotide sequence: TGTGCCAGCAGTTACTCGGGGAGCTCCTACGAGCAGTACTTC. Amino acids: CASSYSGSSYEQYF.

The chain combines TRBV7-2 with TRBJ1-5; D unresolved. Germline CDR1 SGHTA, CDR2 FQGNSA. Trimming removed 5 bases at V and 1 base at J, with 12 bases between. The CDR3 loop spans 15 amino acids. The CDR3 sequence is CASSRAAGSNQPQHF. CDR3 nucleotide sequence: TGTGCCAGCAGCCGTGCGGCCGGGAGCAATCAGCCCCAGCATTTT.

This clonotype was picked up many times. This chain connects TRBV20-1 to TRBJ1-4; TRBD1 matches 10 bases. The germline V gene encodes CDR1 DFQATT and CDR2 SNEGSKA (reference sequence). With V trimmed by 2 bases and J by 7 bases, 7 bases remained unmatched. The CDR3 length is 15 residues. This CDR3 is CSARMTGGGGEKLFF. The CDR3 DNA reads as TGCAGTGCTAGAATGACAGGGGGCGGAGGTGAAAAACTGTTTTTT.

This clonotype was seen at least ten times. This rearrangement joins TRBV29-1 to TRBJ2-5, with TRBD2 matching over 12 bases. V gave up 0 bases and J gave up 5 bases; unmatched junction bases: 7. The germline V gene encodes CDR1 SQVTM and CDR2 ANQGSEA. The CDR3 totals 16 residues. The CDR3 nucleotides read TGCAGCGTTGAAGATCAGTCGGGACTAGCGGGCGAGACCCAGTACTTC. This translates into CSVEDQSGLAGETQYF. Together with reference TRBV29-1 and TRBJ2-5, the CDR3 gives the full variable domain: SAVISQKPSRDICQRGTSLTIQCQVDSQVTMMFWYRQQPGQSLTLIATANQGSEATYESGFVIDKFPISRPNLTFSTLTVSNMSPEDSSIYLCSVEDQSGLAGETQYFGPGTRLLVL.

The chain recombines TRBV19 with TRBJ1-5; 9 bases map to TRBD1. The J segment lost 6 bases and the V segment lost 4 bases, leaving 10 bases of the junction unmatched. Germline-derived CDR1 and CDR2 are LNHDA and SQIVND (reference sequence). The CDR3 has 16 residues. CDR3 amino acids: CASSTHGTGSFQPQHF. CDR3 DNA: TGTGCCAGTAGTACCCACGGGACAGGGAGTTTTCAGCCCCAGCATTTT.

The genes are TRBV20-1 and TRBJ1-2; perhaps TRBD1 as D (6 bases). The CDR3 spans 14 residues. Germline V CDR1 and CDR2: DFQATT, SNEGSKA (reference sequence). Trimming took 3 bases from V and 4 from J, leaving 15 bases between them. The CDR3 DNA reads as TGCAGTGCTAGTGTAACAGGGAGGGCCTATGGCTACACCTTC. It codes for CSASVTGRAYGYTF.

This clonotype was seen a handful of times. J is TRBJ2-3 and V is TRBV30, with 11 bases that match TRBD2. Germline V CDR1 and CDR2: GTSNPN, SVGIG (reference sequence). Germline trimming cut 3 bases from V and 6 bases from J; bases unmatched to any gene: 11. This CDR3 has 16 residues. CDR3 DNA sequence: TGTGCCTGGAGAGGAACCGGGACTAGCGGCCGGGATACGCAGTATTTT. This gives the protein CAWRGTGTSGRDTQYF.

The J gene is TRBJ1-4, the V gene TRBV28; no definite D call. CDR1 MDHEN and CDR2 SYDVKM come from the germline V gene. This CDR3 is 15 amino acids long. V dropped 11 bases and J dropped 0 bases, with 16 bases sitting between them. The CDR3, as DNA: TGTGCCTCTTACCCCGGATCCTCAACTAATGAAAAACTGTTTTTT. It encodes CASYPGSSTNEKLFF.

In DNA form, the CDR3 reads TGCGCCAGCAGCTTGGGGACAGGGGGAAAGAATGAGCAGTTCTTC. Protein sequence: CASSLGTGGKNEQFF. The chain has TRBV5-1 and TRBJ2-1; 10 bases agree with TRBD1. V shed 0 bases, J shed 7 bases, and the junction held 4 bases outside the gene matches. The CDR3 consists of 15 residues. CDR1 SGHRS and CDR2 YFSETQ come from the germline V gene. Combining the CDR3 with reference TRBV5-1 and TRBJ2-1 gives the whole variable domain KAGVTQTPRYLIKTRGQQVTLSCSPISGHRSVSWYQQTPGQGLQFLFEYFSETQRNKGNFPGRFSGRQFSNSRSEMNVSTLELGDSALYLCASSLGTGGKNEQFFGPGTRLTVL.

The chain recombines TRBV5-1 with TRBJ2-3, with D possibly TRBD1 on 6 matching bases. Trimming removed 0 bases at V and 6 bases at J, with 14 bases between. This CDR3 region has 15 residues. The V gene's germline CDR1 is SGHRS and CDR2 YFSETQ. CDR3 nucleotides: TGCGCCAGCAGCTTGGGGGGACAAGGTGGGGATACGCAGTATTTT. This sequence encodes CASSLGGQGGDTQYF.

The genes are TRBV6-2 or TRBV6-3 and TRBJ2-5; TRBD2 might be the D (6 bases). The germline V and J ends were trimmed by 8 bases and 1 base, with 8 bases remaining between them. Germline CDR1 and CDR2: MNHEY and SVGEGT. This CDR3 region has 12 residues. The DNA of the CDR3 is TGTGCCAGCGGGAGGTCCCAAGAGACCCAGTACTTC. Translated, it gives CASGRSQETQYF.

Only a few counts were recorded for this clonotype. This chain connects TRBV5-1 to TRBJ1-1; D not certain. The germline V and J ends were trimmed by 0 bases and 5 bases, with 11 bases remaining between them. The CDR3 has 14 residues. Germline loops: CDR1 SGHRS, CDR2 YFSETQ. The CDR3 protein is CASSLAGVLTEAFF. The CDR3 coding sequence is TGCGCCAGCAGCTTGGCCGGGGTGTTGACTGAAGCTTTCTTT.

The chain carries TRBV29-1 and TRBJ2-7; 8 nucleotides match TRBD1. The CDR3 contains 12 residues. Germline CDR1 SQVTM, CDR2 ANQGSEA. The ends lost 4 bases at V and 1 base at J; junction bases unmatched: 0. This CDR3 reads CSVGDRSYEQYF. DNA for the CDR3: TGCAGCGTTGGGGACAGGTCCTACGAGCAGTACTTC.

This clonotype was seen many times. This chain links TRBV6-1 with TRBJ1-2, with 10 bases fitting TRBD1. This CDR3 region has 17 residues. V trimming: 4 bases; J trimming: 1 base; junction bases outside the gene matches: 9. Germline-derived CDR1 and CDR2 are MNHNS and SASEGT. CDR3: CASSARDRGLSNYGYTF. The CDR3 nucleotides are TGTGCCAGCAGTGCCCGGGACAGGGGATTGAGTAACTATGGCTACACCTTC.

The rearrangement links TRBV5-1 to TRBJ2-7; D is perhaps TRBD1 or TRBD2 (5 bases each). Trimming removed 0 bases from V and 2 bases from J, with 12 bases in between. CDR1 SGHRS and CDR2 YFSETQ come from the germline V gene. The CDR3 is 15 residues long. The CDR3 DNA reads TGCGCCAGCAGCTTGGCGGGGCCGAGAACCTACGAGCAGTACTTC. Residues: CASSLAGPRTYEQYF.

Ten or more counts support this clonotype. The chain has TRBV3-1 and TRBJ2-7, with 7 positions matching TRBD1. Germline-derived CDR1 and CDR2 are LGHDT and YNNKEL (reference sequence). V lost 4 bases to trimming and J lost 2 bases; unmatched junction nucleotides: 5. CDR3 length: 14 amino acids. The CDR3 sequence is CASSPRDSTYEQYF. In DNA, the CDR3 is TGTGCCAGCAGCCCCCGGGACAGCACCTACGAGCAGTACTTC.

This chain uses TRBV7-6 with TRBJ2-2; D is possibly TRBD2 (6 bases). The V gene lost 5 bases and the J gene lost 3 bases, with 25 bases spanning the gap. Germline V gene lookup returns CDR1 SGHVS and CDR2 FNYEAQ. This CDR3 is 19 amino acids long. CDR3 coding DNA: TGTGCCAGCAGCCTATACCAACAATCTAGCGTGTTGGACACCGGGGAGCTGTTTTTT. Translated, it gives CASSLYQQSSVLDTGELFF.